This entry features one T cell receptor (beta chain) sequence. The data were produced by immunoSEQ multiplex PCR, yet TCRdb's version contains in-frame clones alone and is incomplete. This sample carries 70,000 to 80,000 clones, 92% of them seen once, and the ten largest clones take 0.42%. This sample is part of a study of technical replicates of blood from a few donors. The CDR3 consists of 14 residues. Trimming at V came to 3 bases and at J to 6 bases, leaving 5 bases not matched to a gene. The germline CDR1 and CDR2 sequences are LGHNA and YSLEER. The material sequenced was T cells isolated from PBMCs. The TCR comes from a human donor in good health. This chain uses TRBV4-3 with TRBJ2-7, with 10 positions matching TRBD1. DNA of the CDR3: TGCGCCAGCAGCCAGGGACAGGGGTGGCCCGAGCAGTACTTC. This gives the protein CASSQGQGWPEQYF.